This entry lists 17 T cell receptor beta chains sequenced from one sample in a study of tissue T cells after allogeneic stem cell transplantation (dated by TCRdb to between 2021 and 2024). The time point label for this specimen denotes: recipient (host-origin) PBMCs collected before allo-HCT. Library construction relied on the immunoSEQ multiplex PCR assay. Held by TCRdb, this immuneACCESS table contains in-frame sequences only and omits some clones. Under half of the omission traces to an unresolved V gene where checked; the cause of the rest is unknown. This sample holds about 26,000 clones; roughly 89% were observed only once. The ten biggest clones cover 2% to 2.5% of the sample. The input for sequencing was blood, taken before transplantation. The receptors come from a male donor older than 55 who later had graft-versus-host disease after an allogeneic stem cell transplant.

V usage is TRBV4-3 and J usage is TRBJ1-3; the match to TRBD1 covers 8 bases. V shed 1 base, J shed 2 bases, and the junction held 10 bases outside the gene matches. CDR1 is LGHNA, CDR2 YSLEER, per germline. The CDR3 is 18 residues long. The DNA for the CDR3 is TGCGCCAGCAGCCAAGCGCAGGGGGCTGGCTTCACTGGAAACACCATATATTTT. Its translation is CASSQAQGAGFTGNTIYF.

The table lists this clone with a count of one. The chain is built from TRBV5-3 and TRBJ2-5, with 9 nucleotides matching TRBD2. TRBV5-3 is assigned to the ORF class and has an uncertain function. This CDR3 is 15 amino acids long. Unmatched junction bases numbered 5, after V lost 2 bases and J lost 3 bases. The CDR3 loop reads CARSFRREGKETQYF. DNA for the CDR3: TGTGCCAGAAGCTTCAGGCGGGAGGGGAAAGAGACCCAGTACTTC.

The CDR3 is CASSQATSGRPAFF. CDR3 DNA: TGCGCCAGCAGCCAAGCGACTAGCGGGAGGCCGGCGTTCTTC. J is TRBJ2-1 and V is TRBV4-1; 13 positions agree with TRBD2. The CDR3 has 14 amino acids. Trimming cost V 1 base and J 15 bases; bases outside gene matches: 6. Germline assignment: CDR1 MGHRA and CDR2 YSYEKL.

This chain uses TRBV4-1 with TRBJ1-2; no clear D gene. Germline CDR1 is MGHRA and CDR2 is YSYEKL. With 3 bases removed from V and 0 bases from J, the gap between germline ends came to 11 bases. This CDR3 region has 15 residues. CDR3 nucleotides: TGCGCCAGCAGCCAGGCAGCGTTTACTAACTATGGCTACACCTTC. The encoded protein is CASSQAAFTNYGYTF.

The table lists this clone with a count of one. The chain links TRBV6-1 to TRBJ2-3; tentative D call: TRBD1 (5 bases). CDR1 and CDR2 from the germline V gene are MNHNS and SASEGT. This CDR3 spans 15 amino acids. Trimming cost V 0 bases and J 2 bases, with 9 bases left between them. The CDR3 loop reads CASSEAGRATDTQYF. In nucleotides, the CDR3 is TGTGCCAGCAGTGAAGCAGGCAGGGCCACAGATACGCAGTATTTT.

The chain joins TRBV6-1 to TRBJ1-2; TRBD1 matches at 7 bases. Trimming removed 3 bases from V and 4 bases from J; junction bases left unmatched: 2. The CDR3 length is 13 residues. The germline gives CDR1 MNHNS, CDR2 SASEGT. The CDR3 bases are TGTGCCAGCAGTGAGGACAGGCTCTATGGCTACACCTTC. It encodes CASSEDRLYGYTF.

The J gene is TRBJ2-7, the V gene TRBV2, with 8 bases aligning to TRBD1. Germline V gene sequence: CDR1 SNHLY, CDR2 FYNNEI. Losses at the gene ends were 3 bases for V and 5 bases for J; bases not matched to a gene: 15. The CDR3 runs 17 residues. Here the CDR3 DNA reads TGTGCCAGCAGTGAGAGCCTGACAGGGGCAGGAGGAAACGAGCAGTACTTC. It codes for CASSESLTGAGGNEQYF.

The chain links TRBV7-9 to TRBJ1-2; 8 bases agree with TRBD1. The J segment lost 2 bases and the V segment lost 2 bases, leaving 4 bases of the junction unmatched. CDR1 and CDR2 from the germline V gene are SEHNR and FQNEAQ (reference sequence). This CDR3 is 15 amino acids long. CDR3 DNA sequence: TGTGCCAGCAGCTTAAGTCGACAGGGGAACTATGGCTACACCTTC. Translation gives CASSLSRQGNYGYTF. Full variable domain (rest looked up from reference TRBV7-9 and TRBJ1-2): DTGVSQNPRHKITKRGQNVTFRCDPISEHNRLYWYRQTLGQGPEFLTYFQNEAQLEKSRLLSDRFSAERPKGSFSTLEIQRTEQGDSAMYLCASSLSRQGNYGYTFGSGTRLTVV.

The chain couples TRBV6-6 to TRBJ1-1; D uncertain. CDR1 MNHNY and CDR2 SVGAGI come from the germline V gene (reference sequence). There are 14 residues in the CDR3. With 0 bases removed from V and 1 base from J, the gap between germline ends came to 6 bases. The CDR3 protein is CASSYSAWNTEAFF. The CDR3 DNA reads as TGTGCCAGCAGTTACTCGGCGTGGAACACTGAAGCTTTCTTT.

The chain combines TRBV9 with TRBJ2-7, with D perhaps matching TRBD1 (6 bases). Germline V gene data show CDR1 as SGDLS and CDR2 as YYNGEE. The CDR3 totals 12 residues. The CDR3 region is CAKHRVDDEQYF. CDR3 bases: TGTGCTAAACACAGGGTTGACGACGAGCAGTACTTC.

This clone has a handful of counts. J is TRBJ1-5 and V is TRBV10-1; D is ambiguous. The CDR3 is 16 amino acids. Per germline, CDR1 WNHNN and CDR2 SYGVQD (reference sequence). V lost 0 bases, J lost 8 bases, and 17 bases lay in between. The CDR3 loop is CASSESKRRGEKPQHF. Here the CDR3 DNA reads TGCGCCAGCAGTGAGTCGAAGCGCCGGGGTGAGAAGCCCCAGCATTTT.

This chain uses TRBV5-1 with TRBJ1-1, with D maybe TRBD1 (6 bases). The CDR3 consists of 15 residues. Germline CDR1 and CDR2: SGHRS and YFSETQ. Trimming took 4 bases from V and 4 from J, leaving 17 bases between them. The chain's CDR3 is CASSPGTGAGTEAFF. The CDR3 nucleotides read TGCGCCAGCAGCCCCGGAACGGGGGCGGGCACTGAAGCTTTCTTT.

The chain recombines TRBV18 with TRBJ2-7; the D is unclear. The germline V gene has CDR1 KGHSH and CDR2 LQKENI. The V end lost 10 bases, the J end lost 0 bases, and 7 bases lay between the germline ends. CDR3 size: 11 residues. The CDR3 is CATGPSYEQYF. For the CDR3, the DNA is TGTGCCACAGGACCCTCCTACGAGCAGTACTTC.

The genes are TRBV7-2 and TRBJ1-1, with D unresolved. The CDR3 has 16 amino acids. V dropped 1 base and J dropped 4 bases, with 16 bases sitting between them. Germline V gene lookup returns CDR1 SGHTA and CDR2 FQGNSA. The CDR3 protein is CASSLGARSLSTEAFF. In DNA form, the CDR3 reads TGTGCCAGCAGCTTAGGTGCTCGCTCGTTGTCCACTGAAGCTTTCTTT.

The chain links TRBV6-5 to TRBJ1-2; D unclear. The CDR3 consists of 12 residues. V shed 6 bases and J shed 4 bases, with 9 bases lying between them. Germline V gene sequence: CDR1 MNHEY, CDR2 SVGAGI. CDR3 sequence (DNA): TGTGCCAGCAGGGTTCACGGCTATGGCTACACCTTC. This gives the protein CASRVHGYGYTF.

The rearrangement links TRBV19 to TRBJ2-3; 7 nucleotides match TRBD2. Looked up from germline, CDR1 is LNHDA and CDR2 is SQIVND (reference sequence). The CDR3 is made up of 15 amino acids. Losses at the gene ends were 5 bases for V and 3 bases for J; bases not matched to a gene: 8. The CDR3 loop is CASSPRLARTDTQYF. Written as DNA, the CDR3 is TGTGCCAGTAGTCCGAGACTAGCCCGGACAGATACGCAGTATTTT.

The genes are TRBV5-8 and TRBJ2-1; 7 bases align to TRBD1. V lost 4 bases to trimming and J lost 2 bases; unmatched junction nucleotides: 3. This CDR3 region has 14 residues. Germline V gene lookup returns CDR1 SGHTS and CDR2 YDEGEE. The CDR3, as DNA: TGTGCCAGCAGCCTCAGGGGGACCTACAATGAGCAGTTCTTC. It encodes CASSLRGTYNEQFF.